The next 30 T cell receptor beta chains were all read from a single sample in a study of cytomegalovirus exposure and HLA in healthy donors. The PCR made use of 60 Vbeta and 13 Jbeta primers. The repertoire was sequenced with immunoSEQ multiplex PCR; TCRdb's copy has only in-frame clones and lacks some. The data show around 91,000 clones, around 60% seen once. The specimen sequenced was PBMCs. The receptors were gathered from a human donor in good health.

The count of this clone is one. The chain joins TRBV6-6 to TRBJ2-3, with TRBD2 matching over 10 bases. The CDR3 has 14 residues. Germline assignment: CDR1 MNHNY and CDR2 SVGAGI (reference sequence). Trimming took 6 bases from V and 13 from J; bases not matched to a gene: 13. CDR3 loop: CASSRDLAGGLEYF. The CDR3 DNA sequence: TGTGCCAGCAGCCGCGACTTAGCGGGGGGCCTGGAGTATTTT.

Worth noting for this clone: Distinct nucleotide sequences in the sample also encode this CDR3. The rearrangement uses TRBV7-2 and TRBJ1-2, with 8 bases lining up with TRBD1. The CDR3 is 13 amino acids. V lost 4 bases and J lost 4; bases outside the gene matches: 2. Per the germline V gene, CDR1 is SGHTA and CDR2 is FQGNSA. CDR3 in DNA: TGTGCCAGCAGCTCTGGACAGGGCTATGGCTACACCTTC. Residues: CASSSGQGYGYTF. Filled out from reference TRBV7-2 and TRBJ1-2, the complete variable domain reads GAGVSQSPSNKVTEKGKDVELRCDPISGHTALYWYRQSLGQGLEFLIYFQGNSAPDKSGLPSDRFSAERTGGSVSTLTIQRTQQEDSAVYLCASSSGQGYGYTFGSGTRLTVV.

This clone was counted only a few times. V and J are TRBV19 and TRBJ2-1, with D possibly TRBD2 on 6 matching bases. The germline CDR1 and CDR2 sequences are LNHDA and SQIVND (reference sequence). Trimming cost V 3 bases and J 8 bases, with 14 bases left between them. This CDR3 has 14 residues. CDR3 DNA: TGTGCCAGTAGTATCTTAGCGGAGGTGCATGAGCAGTTCTTC. This codes for CASSILAEVHEQFF. The variable domain in full, with the rest retrieved from reference TRBV19 and TRBJ2-1, is DGGITQSPKYLFRKEGQNVTLSCEQNLNHDAMYWYRQDPGQGLRLIYYSQIVNDFQKGDIAEGYSVSREKKESFPLTVTSAQKNPTAFYLCASSILAEVHEQFFGPGTRLTVL.

This clone was counted only a few times. The chain is built from TRBV15 and TRBJ2-3, with D possibly matching TRBD1 (6 bases). The length of the CDR3 is 13 residues. The germline V gene encodes CDR1 LNHNV and CDR2 YYDKDF (reference sequence). Deletions cut 0 bases from V and 5 bases from J, with 6 bases between. This chain's CDR3 is CATSRDRGDTQYF. The CDR3 coding sequence is TGTGCCACCAGCAGAGACAGGGGAGATACGCAGTATTTT.

The V and J genes are TRBV9 and TRBJ2-1; D might be TRBD2 (5 bases). V was shortened by 1 base and J by 8 bases, with 13 bases between the two germline ends. Looked up from germline, CDR1 is SGDLS and CDR2 is YYNGEE. The CDR3 loop spans 14 amino acids. CDR3 residues: CASSVLRGYDEQFF. For the CDR3, the DNA is TGTGCCAGCAGCGTATTAAGAGGGTACGATGAGCAGTTCTTC.

The rearrangement joins TRBV4-3 to TRBJ1-4, with D hard to call. CDR1 is LGHNA, CDR2 YSLEER, per germline. The ends were cut back, 0 bases at V and 0 bases at J, with 11 bases in the middle. The CDR3 runs to 17 residues. CDR3 bases: TGCGCCAGCAGCCAAGATCCCAGGTTTGCAACTAATGAAAAACTGTTTTTT. It specifies CASSQDPRFATNEKLFF.

V gene TRBV7-7 combines with J gene TRBJ1-5; TRBD1 is a possible D gene (6 bases). In germline, CDR1 is SSHAT, CDR2 FNYEAQ (reference sequence). This CDR3 contains 13 residues. Trimming took off 3 bases at V and 4 bases at J, with 7 bases between the two ends. The DNA of the CDR3 is TGTGCCAGCAGCTTGGACAGAAATCAGCCCCAGCATTTT. Protein product: CASSLDRNQPQHF.

This chain joins TRBV19 and TRBJ1-4, with 7 bases matching TRBD1. V trimming: 3 bases; J trimming: 8 bases; junction bases outside the gene matches: 9. CDR1 is LNHDA and CDR2 is SQIVND in the germline V gene (reference sequence). The CDR3 is 15 amino acids. CDR3 bases: TGTGCCAGTAGTATGGTGACAGGGATAGCGGAAAAACTGTTTTTT. Amino acid sequence: CASSMVTGIAEKLFF.

The genes are TRBV19 and TRBJ2-7; D ambiguous. CDR3 length: 13 amino acids. The V gene's germline CDR1 is LNHDA and CDR2 SQIVND (reference sequence). V gave up 2 bases and J gave up 4 bases, with 9 bases separating them. In nucleotides, the CDR3 is TGTGCCAGTAGTATATTTGCAGAATACGAGCAGTACTTC. Its translation: CASSIFAEYEQYF.

The rearrangement joins TRBV9 to TRBJ1-1, with 8 bases fitting TRBD1. CDR3 length: 15 residues. Per the germline V gene, CDR1 is SGDLS and CDR2 is YYNGEE. Unmatched junction bases numbered 9, after V lost 2 bases and J lost 6 bases. CDR3 in DNA: TGTGCCAGCAGCGTGCAGCCCTCAGGGGGCCCTGAAGCTTTCTTT. Protein: CASSVQPSGGPEAFF.

The CDR3 loop is CASTIVGFGETQYF. The DNA of the CDR3 is TGTGCCAGCACCATTGTCGGGTTTGGAGAGACCCAGTACTTC. V usage is TRBV5-4 and J usage is TRBJ2-5; D call uncertain. The V end was cut by 6 bases, the J end by 4 bases, with 16 bases between. The CDR3 extends over 14 amino acids. The germline CDR1 and CDR2 sequences are SGHNT and YYREEE (reference sequence).

The rearrangement links TRBV7-2 to TRBJ2-2; 9 bases are shared with TRBD2. The V and J ends lost 5 bases and 3 bases, in that order; junction bases with no gene match: 7. In germline, CDR1 is SGHTA, CDR2 FQGNSA. This CDR3 has 16 amino acids. The DNA for the CDR3 is TGTGCCAGCAGCCCTCAGCAGCGGGGGGACACCGGGGAGCTGTTTTTT. Translation: CASSPQQRGDTGELFF.

The chain joins TRBV5-1 to TRBJ2-1; 10 nucleotides line up with TRBD1. Germline V gene data show CDR1 as SGHRS and CDR2 as YFSETQ. The V and J ends lost 3 bases and 9 bases, in that order; junction bases with no gene match: 6. This CDR3 comprises 14 residues. The CDR3 DNA follows: TGCGCCAGCAGCTCGGGACAGGGGAAGGGTGAGCAGTTCTTC. The encoded protein is CASSSGQGKGEQFF. The variable domain in full, completed from reference TRBV5-1 and TRBJ2-1, reads KAGVTQTPRYLIKTRGQQVTLSCSPISGHRSVSWYQQTPGQGLQFLFEYFSETQRNKGNFPGRFSGRQFSNSRSEMNVSTLELGDSALYLCASSSGQGKGEQFFGPGTRLTVL.

The chain recombines TRBV19 with TRBJ2-1, with 11 bases lining up with TRBD2. This CDR3 is built from 16 residues. Unmatched junction bases numbered 5, after V lost 7 bases and J lost 0 bases. Germline V lookup: CDR1 LNHDA, CDR2 SQIVND (reference sequence). This CDR3 reads CASTRLAGRSYNEQFF. The CDR3 DNA sequence: TGTGCCAGTACCAGACTAGCGGGGCGCTCCTACAATGAGCAGTTCTTC.

The CDR3 loop is CASSFLDRSTGELFF. The CDR3 DNA reads TGTGCCAGCAGCTTTTTGGACAGATCCACCGGGGAGCTGTTTTTT. The chain uses TRBV5-6 and TRBJ2-2; weak D call: TRBD1 (6 bases). Per germline, CDR1 SGHDT and CDR2 YYEEEE. The CDR3 spans 15 residues. V shed 2 bases and J shed 4 bases, with 12 bases lying between them.

This sequence joins TRBV5-4 and TRBJ2-2; TRBD2 matches at 8 bases. The ends lost 1 base at V and 4 bases at J; junction bases unmatched: 0. From germline, CDR1 is SGHNT and CDR2 YYREEE (reference sequence). This CDR3 has 14 amino acids. For the CDR3, the DNA is TGTGCCAGCAGCTTGCGGGAGGGCACCGGGGAGCTGTTTTTT. Its translation is CASSLREGTGELFF.

The CDR3 loop is CASSLLTGRNTGELFF. DNA for the CDR3: TGCGCCAGCAGCTTGTTGACAGGGCGGAACACCGGGGAGCTGTTTTTT. The chain couples TRBV5-1 to TRBJ2-2, with TRBD1 identical over 7 bases. This CDR3 has 16 residues. CDR1 SGHRS and CDR2 YFSETQ come from the germline V gene. J gave up 1 base and V 1 base, and 4 bases lay outside the gene matches.

The CDR3 DNA is TGTGCCAGCAGCGTAGGGGCTAGCGGACCGAGCACAGATACGCAGTATTTT. Translating gives CASSVGASGPSTDTQYF. This rearrangement joins TRBV9 to TRBJ2-3, with 7 bases aligning to TRBD2. There are 17 residues in the CDR3. The V segment lost 0 bases and the J segment 0 bases; nucleotides outside the gene matches: 7. Looked up from germline, CDR1 is SGDLS and CDR2 is YYNGEE.

The chain joins TRBV4-1 to TRBJ1-3, with D uncertain. The germline gives CDR1 MGHRA, CDR2 YSYEKL. The V gene lost 4 bases and the J gene lost 4 bases, with 14 bases spanning the gap. The CDR3 is 15 amino acids. The CDR3 nucleotides are TGCGCCAGCAGCCGCACATATGGAGTCGGAAACACCATATATTTT. This codes for CASSRTYGVGNTIYF.

The chain carries TRBV19 and TRBJ1-2, with 7 bases lining up with TRBD1. This CDR3 has 14 amino acids. CDR1 is LNHDA, CDR2 SQIVND, per germline (reference sequence). V lost 6 bases and J lost 8; bases outside the gene matches: 12. The CDR3: CASREPGDRWGYTF. The CDR3 DNA reads as TGTGCCAGTAGAGAACCTGGGGACAGATGGGGCTACACCTTC. The full variable domain, with the rest looked up from reference TRBV19 and TRBJ1-2, is DGGITQSPKYLFRKEGQNVTLSCEQNLNHDAMYWYRQDPGQGLRLIYYSQIVNDFQKGDIAEGYSVSREKKESFPLTVTSAQKNPTAFYLCASREPGDRWGYTFGSGTRLTVV.

The chain is built from TRBV9 and TRBJ1-5; maybe TRBD1 (6 bases). Trimming shortened V by 6 bases and J by 2 bases, and 15 bases separated the two germline ends. The germline V gene has CDR1 SGDLS and CDR2 YYNGEE. The CDR3 runs to 15 residues. CDR3 DNA sequence: TGTGCCAGCAACTCACAGGGTTGGGGCAATCAGCCCCAGCATTTT. Amino acid sequence: CASNSQGWGNQPQHF.

The table lists this clone with a count of one. The chain has TRBV18 and TRBJ2-5; D remains unclear. The V end lost 3 bases, the J end lost 5 bases, and 4 bases lay between the germline ends. CDR1 is KGHSH, CDR2 LQKENI, per germline. CDR3 length: 11 amino acids. DNA for the CDR3: TGTGCCAGCTCACCCGGGGAGACCCAGTACTTC. It yields the protein CASSPGETQYF.

The rearrangement links TRBV6-5 to TRBJ1-6, with TRBD1 identical over 7 bases. The CDR3 is made up of 15 amino acids. Germline-derived CDR1 and CDR2 are MNHEY and SVGAGI. J lost 8 bases, V lost 5 bases, and 9 bases had no gene match. The CDR3 sequence is CASSPQTGFDSPLHF. CDR3 sequence (DNA): TGTGCCAGCAGTCCGCAGACAGGGTTTGATTCACCCCTCCACTTT.

V is TRBV9 and J is TRBJ2-6; 8 bases are shared with TRBD1. V lost 2 bases, J lost 2 bases, and 3 bases stayed unmatched. The germline gives CDR1 SGDLS, CDR2 YYNGEE. The CDR3 sequence is 16 residues long. The CDR3, as DNA: TGTGCCAGCAGCGTTAACAGGGGGGCTGGGGCCAACGTCCTGACTTTC. Its protein product is CASSVNRGAGANVLTF.

The chain has TRBV5-4 and TRBJ2-7; tentative D call: TRBD1 (5 bases). The V and J ends lost 1 base and 5 bases respectively, with 10 bases between them. The length of the CDR3 is 13 residues. In germline, CDR1 is SGHNT, CDR2 YYREEE (reference sequence). The CDR3, as DNA: TGTGCCAGCAGCTTGACAGGTAGTAACGAGCAGTACTTC. Translation: CASSLTGSNEQYF. Combining the CDR3 with reference TRBV5-4 and TRBJ2-7 gives the whole variable domain ETGVTQSPTHLIKTRGQQVTLRCSSQSGHNTVSWYQQALGQGPQFIFQYYREEENGRGNFPPRFSGLQFPNYSSELNVNALELDDSALYLCASSLTGSNEQYFGPGTRLTVT.

V usage is TRBV5-1 and J usage is TRBJ1-1; possible D gene TRBD1, 6 bases. V shed 0 bases and J shed 0 bases, with 9 bases lying between them. The CDR3 is made up of 15 amino acids. Germline CDR1 is SGHRS and CDR2 is YFSETQ. CDR3 amino acids: CASSLDRVVNTEAFF. In nucleotides, the CDR3 is TGCGCCAGCAGCTTGGACAGGGTCGTGAACACTGAAGCTTTCTTT.

This clone has just one count. The V call is TRBV7-2, the J call TRBJ2-2; unclear D gene. The CDR3 is 14 amino acids. Trimming cost V 5 bases and J 4 bases, with 11 bases left between them. Looked up from germline, CDR1 is SGHTA and CDR2 is FQGNSA. Here the CDR3 reads CASSDQVGTGELFF. The CDR3 DNA sequence: TGTGCCAGCAGCGACCAGGTTGGCACCGGGGAGCTGTTTTTT.

The rearrangement uses TRBV30 and TRBJ2-2; TRBD2 is a possible D gene (5 bases). Germline CDR1 and CDR2: GTSNPN and SVGIG (reference sequence). Trimming left V 4 bases short and J 3 bases short, with 9 bases between. The CDR3 loop spans 13 amino acids. CDR3 bases: TGTGCCTGGAACCCCGGGGACACCGGGGAGCTGTTTTTT. Amino acid sequence: CAWNPGDTGELFF.

This chain links TRBV9 with TRBJ1-3; 11 bases match TRBD1. The trim removed 2 bases at V and 4 bases at J, leaving 5 bases unmatched. This CDR3 comprises 16 residues. Germline CDR1 and CDR2: SGDLS and YYNGEE. In DNA form, the CDR3 reads TGTGCCAGCAGCGTCACTGGACAGGGGGCAGGAAACACCATATATTTT. Its protein is CASSVTGQGAGNTIYF.

Of note for this clone: The identical CDR3 is also encoded by other nucleotide sequences in the sample. This chain joins TRBV18 and TRBJ1-2; a possible D gene is TRBD1 (5 bases). Germline lookup yields CDR1 KGHSH and CDR2 LQKENI. The V end lost 3 bases, the J end lost 4 bases, and 12 bases lay between the germline ends. This CDR3 comprises 14 residues. This chain's CDR3 is CASSPRSGGYGYTF. The CDR3 DNA is TGTGCCAGCTCACCCCGGTCGGGGGGCTATGGCTACACCTTC.